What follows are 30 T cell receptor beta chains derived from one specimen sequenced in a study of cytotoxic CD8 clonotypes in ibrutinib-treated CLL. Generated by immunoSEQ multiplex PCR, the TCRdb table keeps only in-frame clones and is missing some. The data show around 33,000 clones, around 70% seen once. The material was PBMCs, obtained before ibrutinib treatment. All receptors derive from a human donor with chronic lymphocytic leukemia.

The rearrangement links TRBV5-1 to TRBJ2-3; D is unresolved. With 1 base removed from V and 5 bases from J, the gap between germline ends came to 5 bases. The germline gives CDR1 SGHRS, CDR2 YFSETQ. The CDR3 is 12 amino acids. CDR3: CASSLLGDTQYF. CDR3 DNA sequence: TGCGCCAGCAGCTTGTTAGGAGATACGCAGTATTTT. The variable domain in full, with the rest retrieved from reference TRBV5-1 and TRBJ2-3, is KAGVTQTPRYLIKTRGQQVTLSCSPISGHRSVSWYQQTPGQGLQFLFEYFSETQRNKGNFPGRFSGRQFSNSRSEMNVSTLELGDSALYLCASSLLGDTQYFGPGTRLTVL.

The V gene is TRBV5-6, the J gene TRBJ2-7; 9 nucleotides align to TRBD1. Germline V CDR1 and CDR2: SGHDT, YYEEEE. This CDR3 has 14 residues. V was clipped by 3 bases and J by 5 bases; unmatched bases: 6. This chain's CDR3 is CASSYGTGNHEQYF. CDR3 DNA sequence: TGTGCCAGCAGCTACGGGACAGGGAACCACGAGCAGTACTTC.

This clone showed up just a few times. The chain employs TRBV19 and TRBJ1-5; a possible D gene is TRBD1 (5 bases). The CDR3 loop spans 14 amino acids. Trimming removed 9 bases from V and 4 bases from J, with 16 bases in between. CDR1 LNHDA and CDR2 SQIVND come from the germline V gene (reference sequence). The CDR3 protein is CASRHRSENQPQHF. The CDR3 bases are TGTGCCAGCCGCCACAGGTCGGAGAATCAGCCCCAGCATTTT.

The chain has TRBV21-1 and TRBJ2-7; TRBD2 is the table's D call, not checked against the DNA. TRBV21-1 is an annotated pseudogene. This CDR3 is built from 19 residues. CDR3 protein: CASSKVFGFCSGSENEQYF. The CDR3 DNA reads TGTGCCAGCAGCAAAGTGTTCGGGTTTTGCAGCGGGAGTGAGAACGAGCAGTACTTC.

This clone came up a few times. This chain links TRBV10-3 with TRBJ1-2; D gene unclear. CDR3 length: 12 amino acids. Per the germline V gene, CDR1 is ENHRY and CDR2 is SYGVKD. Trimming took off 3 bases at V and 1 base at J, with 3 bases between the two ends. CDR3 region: CAISESNYGYTF. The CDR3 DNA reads TGTGCCATCAGTGAAAGTAACTATGGCTACACCTTC.

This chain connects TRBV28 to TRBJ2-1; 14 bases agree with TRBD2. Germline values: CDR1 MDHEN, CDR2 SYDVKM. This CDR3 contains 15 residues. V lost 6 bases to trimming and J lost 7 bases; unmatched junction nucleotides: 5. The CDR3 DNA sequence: TGTGCCAGCAGAACCTGGACTAGCGGGAGGAATGAGCAGTTCTTC. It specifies CASRTWTSGRNEQFF.

The CDR3 nucleotides read TGCAGCGGGCAGGGAGGGGAAACCTACGAGCAGTACTTC. Its translation: CSGQGGETYEQYF. The gene calls are TRBV29-1 and TRBJ2-7; 7 nucleotides align to TRBD2. CDR3 size: 13 residues. V was clipped by 7 bases and J by 2 bases; unmatched bases: 8. Germline lookup yields CDR1 SQVTM and CDR2 ANQGSEA.

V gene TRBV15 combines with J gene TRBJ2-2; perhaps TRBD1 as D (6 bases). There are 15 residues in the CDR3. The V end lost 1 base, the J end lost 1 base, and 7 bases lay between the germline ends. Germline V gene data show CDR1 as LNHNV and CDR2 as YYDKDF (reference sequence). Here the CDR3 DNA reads TGTGCCACCAGCAGAGGACAGGTGAACACCGGGGAGCTGTTTTTT. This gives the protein CATSRGQVNTGELFF.

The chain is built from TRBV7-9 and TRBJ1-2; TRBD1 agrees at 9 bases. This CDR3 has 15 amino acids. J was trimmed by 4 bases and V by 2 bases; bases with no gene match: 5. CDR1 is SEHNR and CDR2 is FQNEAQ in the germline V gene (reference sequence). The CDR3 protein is CASSLRDRALYGYTF. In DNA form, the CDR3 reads TGTGCCAGCAGCTTAAGGGACAGGGCCCTCTATGGCTACACCTTC.

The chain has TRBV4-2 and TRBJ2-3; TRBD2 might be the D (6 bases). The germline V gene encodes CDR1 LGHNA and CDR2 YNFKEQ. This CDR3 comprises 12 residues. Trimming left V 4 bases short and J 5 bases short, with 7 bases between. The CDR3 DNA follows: TGTGCCAGCAGCCCGGGGGAAGATACGCAGTATTTT. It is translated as CASSPGEDTQYF.

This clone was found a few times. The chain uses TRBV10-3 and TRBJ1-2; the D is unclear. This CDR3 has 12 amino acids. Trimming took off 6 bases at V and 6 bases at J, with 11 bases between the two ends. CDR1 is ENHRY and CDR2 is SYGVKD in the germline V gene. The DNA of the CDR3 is TGTGCCATCAGCGCTGAGGGCAATGGCTACACCTTC. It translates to CAISAEGNGYTF.

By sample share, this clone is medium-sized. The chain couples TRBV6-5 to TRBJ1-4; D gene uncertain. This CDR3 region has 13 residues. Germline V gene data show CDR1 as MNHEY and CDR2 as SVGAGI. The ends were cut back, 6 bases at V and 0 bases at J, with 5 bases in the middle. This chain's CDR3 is CASRLATNEKLFF. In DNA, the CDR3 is TGTGCCAGCAGGCTTGCAACTAATGAAAAACTGTTTTTT.

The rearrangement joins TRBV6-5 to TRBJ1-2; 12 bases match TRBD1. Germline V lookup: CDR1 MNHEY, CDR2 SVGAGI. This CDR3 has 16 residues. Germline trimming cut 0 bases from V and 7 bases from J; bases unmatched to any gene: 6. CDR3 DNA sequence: TGTGCCAGCAGTTACTCGGGGACAGGGGGCGCCAGTGGCTACACCTTC. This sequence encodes CASSYSGTGGASGYTF.

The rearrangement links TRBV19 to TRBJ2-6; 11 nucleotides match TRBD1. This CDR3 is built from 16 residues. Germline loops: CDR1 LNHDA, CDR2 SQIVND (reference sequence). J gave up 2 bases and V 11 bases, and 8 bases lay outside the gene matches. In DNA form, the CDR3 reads TGTGCCGGGGGCCAGGGACAGGGGGCTGGGGCCAACGTCCTGACTTTC. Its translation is CAGGQGQGAGANVLTF. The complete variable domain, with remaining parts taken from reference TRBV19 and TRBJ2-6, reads DGGITQSPKYLFRKEGQNVTLSCEQNLNHDAMYWYRQDPGQGLRLIYYSQIVNDFQKGDIAEGYSVSREKKESFPLTVTSAQKNPTAFYLCAGGQGQGAGANVLTFGAGSRLTVL.

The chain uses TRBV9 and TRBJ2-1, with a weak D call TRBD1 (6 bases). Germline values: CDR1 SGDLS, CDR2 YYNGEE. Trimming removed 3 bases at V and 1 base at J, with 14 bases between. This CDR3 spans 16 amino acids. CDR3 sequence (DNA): TGTGCCAGCAGCGGAAGACAGGCATGGTCCTACAATGAGCAGTTCTTC. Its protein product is CASSGRQAWSYNEQFF.

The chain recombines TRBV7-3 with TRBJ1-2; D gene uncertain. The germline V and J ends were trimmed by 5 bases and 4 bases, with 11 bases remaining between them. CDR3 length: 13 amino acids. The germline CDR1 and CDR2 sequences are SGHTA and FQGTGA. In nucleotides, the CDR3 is TGTGCCAGCAGCCCCTGGAGGGTCTATGGCTACACCTTC. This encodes CASSPWRVYGYTF.

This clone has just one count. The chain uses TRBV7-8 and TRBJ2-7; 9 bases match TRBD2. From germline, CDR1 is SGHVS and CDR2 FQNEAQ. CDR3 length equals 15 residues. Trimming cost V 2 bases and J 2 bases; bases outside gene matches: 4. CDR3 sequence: CASSLISGGTYEQYF. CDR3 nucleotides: TGTGCCAGCAGCTTAATCAGCGGGGGGACCTACGAGCAGTACTTC.

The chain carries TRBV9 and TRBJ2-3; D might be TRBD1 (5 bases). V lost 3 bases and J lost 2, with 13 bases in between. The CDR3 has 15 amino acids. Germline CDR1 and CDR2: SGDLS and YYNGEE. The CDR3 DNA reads TGTGCCAGCAGCGACCGACAGCAAAACACAGATACGCAGTATTTT. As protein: CASSDRQQNTDTQYF.

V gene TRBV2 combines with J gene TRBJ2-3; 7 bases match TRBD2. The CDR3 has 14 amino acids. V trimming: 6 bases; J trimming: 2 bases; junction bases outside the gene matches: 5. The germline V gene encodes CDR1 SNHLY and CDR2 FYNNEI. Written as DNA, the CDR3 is TGTGCCAGCAGAGCCGGGACTACCACAGATACGCAGTATTTT. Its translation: CASRAGTTTDTQYF.

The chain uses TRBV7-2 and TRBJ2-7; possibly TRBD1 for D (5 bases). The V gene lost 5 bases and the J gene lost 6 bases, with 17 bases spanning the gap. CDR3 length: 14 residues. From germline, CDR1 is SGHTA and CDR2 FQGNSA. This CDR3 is CASSQGVPLREQYF. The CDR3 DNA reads TGTGCCAGCAGCCAAGGGGTCCCCCTGCGCGAGCAGTACTTC.

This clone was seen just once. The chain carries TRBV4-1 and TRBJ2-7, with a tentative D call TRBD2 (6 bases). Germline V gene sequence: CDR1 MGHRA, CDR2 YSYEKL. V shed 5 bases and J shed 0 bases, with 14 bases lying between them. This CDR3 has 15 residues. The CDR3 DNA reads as TGCGCCAGCAGCAAGAATGCCGGGAGCTCCTACGAGCAGTACTTC. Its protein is CASSKNAGSSYEQYF.

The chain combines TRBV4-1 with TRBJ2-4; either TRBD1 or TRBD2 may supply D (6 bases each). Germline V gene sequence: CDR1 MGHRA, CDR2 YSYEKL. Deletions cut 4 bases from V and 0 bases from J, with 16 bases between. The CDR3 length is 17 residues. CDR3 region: CASSPSTGLLAKNIQYF. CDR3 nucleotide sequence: TGCGCCAGCAGCCCCTCGACAGGACTACTAGCCAAAAACATTCAGTACTTC.

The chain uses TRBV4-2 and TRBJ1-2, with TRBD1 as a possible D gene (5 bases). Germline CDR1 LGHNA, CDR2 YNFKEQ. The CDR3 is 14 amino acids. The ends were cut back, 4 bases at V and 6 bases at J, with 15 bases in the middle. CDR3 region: CASSPFLGVNGYTF. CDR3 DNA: TGTGCCAGCAGCCCCTTTTTGGGGGTAAATGGCTACACCTTC.

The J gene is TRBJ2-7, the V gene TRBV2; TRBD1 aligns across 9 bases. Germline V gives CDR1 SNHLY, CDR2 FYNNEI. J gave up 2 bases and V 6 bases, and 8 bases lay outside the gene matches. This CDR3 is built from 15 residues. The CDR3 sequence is CASRNSGQGPYEQYF. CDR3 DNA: TGTGCCAGCAGGAACTCGGGACAGGGCCCCTACGAGCAGTACTTC.

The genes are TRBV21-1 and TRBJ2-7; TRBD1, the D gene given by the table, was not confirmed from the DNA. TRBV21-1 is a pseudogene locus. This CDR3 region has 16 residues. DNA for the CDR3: TGTGCCAGCAGCAAAGATCGGGACAGGGAAGGCTACGAGCAGTACTTC. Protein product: CASSKDRDREGYEQYF.

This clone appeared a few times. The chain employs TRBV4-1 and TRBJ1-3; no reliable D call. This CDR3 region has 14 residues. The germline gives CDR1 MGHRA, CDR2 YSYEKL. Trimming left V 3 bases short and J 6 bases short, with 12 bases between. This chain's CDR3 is CASSQRQSENTIYF. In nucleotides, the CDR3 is TGCGCCAGCAGCCAGAGACAAAGTGAAAACACCATATATTTT.

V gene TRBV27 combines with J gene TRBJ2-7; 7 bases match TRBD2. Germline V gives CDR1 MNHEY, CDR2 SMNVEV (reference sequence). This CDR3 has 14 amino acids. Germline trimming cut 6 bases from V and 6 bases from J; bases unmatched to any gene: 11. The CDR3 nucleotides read TGTGCCAGCAGATACCGCCCGGGGGGAGGCGAGCAGTACTTC. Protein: CASRYRPGGGEQYF.

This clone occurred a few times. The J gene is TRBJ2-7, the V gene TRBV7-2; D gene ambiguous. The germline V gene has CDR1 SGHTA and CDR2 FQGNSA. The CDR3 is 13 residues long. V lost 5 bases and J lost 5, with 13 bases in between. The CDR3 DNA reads TGTGCCAGCAGCCCTGACCCCGTGGACGAGCAGTACTTC. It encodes CASSPDPVDEQYF.

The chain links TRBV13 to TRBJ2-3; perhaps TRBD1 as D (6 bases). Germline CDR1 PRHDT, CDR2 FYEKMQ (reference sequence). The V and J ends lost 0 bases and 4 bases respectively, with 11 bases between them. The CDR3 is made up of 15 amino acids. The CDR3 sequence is CASSLGQGMADTQYF. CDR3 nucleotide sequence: TGTGCCAGCAGCTTAGGGCAGGGGATGGCAGATACGCAGTATTTT.

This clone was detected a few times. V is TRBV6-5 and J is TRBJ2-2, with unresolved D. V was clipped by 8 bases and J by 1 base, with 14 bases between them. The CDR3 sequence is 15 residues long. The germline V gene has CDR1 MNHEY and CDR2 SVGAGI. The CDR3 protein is CASQPYRENTGELFF. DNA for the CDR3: TGTGCCAGCCAGCCGTATAGGGAGAACACCGGGGAGCTGTTTTTT.